This T cell receptor (beta chain) was recovered during a study of post-analysis software for immune sequencing data. Study-level points and caveats: When patients were compared with controls, 4 or 5 TRBV segments were more frequent, TRBV5-6, TRBV5-1 and TRBV20-1 among them.

In germline, CDR1 is DFQATT, CDR2 SNEGSKA (reference sequence). The junction had 9 bases not matched to a gene; V was cut back by 3 bases and J by 5 bases. This CDR3 comprises 16 residues. Concerning this clonotype itself: The antigen is not known.

Incorporated into the TCR beta cDNA libraries were unique molecular identifiers, which served to reduce PCR and sequencing biases. In TCRdb, the PCR reads were re-called with MiXCR into one record per CDR3 protein. Of approximately 730,000 distinct CDR3 sequences listed, 25% to 30% were seen once; the top ten hold more than 0.45%. The sequenced sample consisted of blood. V and J are TRBV20-1 and TRBJ1-5, with TRBD1 matching 11 bases. The receptor comes from a girl aged 5 to 17 with multiple sclerosis. The CDR3 is CSASLMDRGPDQPQHF. The CDR3 coding sequence is TGCAGTGCTAGTTTAATGGACAGGGGGCCAGATCAGCCCCAGCATTTT.